This TCR beta chain was sequenced in a study of control samples from healthy donors and cancer patients. This clone appeared a single time. Germline trimming cut 5 bases from V and 0 bases from J; bases unmatched to any gene: 14. Germline V lookup: CDR1 PRHDT, CDR2 FYEKMQ (reference sequence). The CDR3 runs to 20 residues. Assay used: immunoSEQ multiplex PCR; TCRdb lists only in-frame clones, some missing. The profile shows approximately 150,000 clones, 91% of them singletons. Sequenced material: blood. This chain links TRBV13 with TRBJ2-3; 13 nucleotides agree with TRBD2. This clonotype was sampled from a young man in good health. The CDR3 is CASSTRPPGLAGSSTDTQYF. In DNA form, the CDR3 reads TGTGCCAGCAGCACCCGTCCTCCGGGACTAGCGGGGAGTAGCACAGATACGCAGTATTTT.